This T cell receptor beta chain was sequenced in a study of blood T cells in healthy people across ages. A J-beta primer mix and a sample-barcoded 5' primer were used in a second PCR of roughly 7 to 12 cycles. One entry per CDR3 protein results from TCRdb running MiXCR on the 5' RACE reads. The sample includes more than 650,000 distinct CDR3 sequences, roughly 25% of them seen just once. Broader study findings: Per million T cells, the diversity of TCR beta decreased roughly linearly as age advanced.

This clonotype appeared once. Its antigen remains unidentified. Trimming pared 4 bases from V and 8 bases from J, leaving 17 bases between. CDR1 is LGHDT, CDR2 YNNKEL, per germline (reference sequence). CDR3 length: 14 amino acids. All donors came from Russia, were Caucasian and healthy, and spanned ages about 6 to 90. These data were likewise used in another study, on T cells of mothers and their children.

Sequencing was done on a sample of blood. This clonotype originated in a boy under 18 in good health. The rearrangement links TRBV3-1 to TRBJ1-1; D remains ambiguous. In DNA, the CDR3 is TGTGCCAGCAGCCCCCTCGGGGAGGGCCGAGAAGCTTTCTTT. Translation: CASSPLGEGREAFF. The full variable domain, with the rest looked up from reference TRBV3-1 and TRBJ1-1, is DTAVSQTPKYLVTQMGNDKSIKCEQNLGHDTMYWYKQDSKKFLKIMFSYNNKELIINETVPNRFSPKSPDKAHLNLHINSLELGDSAVYFCASSPLGEGREAFFGQGTRLTVV.